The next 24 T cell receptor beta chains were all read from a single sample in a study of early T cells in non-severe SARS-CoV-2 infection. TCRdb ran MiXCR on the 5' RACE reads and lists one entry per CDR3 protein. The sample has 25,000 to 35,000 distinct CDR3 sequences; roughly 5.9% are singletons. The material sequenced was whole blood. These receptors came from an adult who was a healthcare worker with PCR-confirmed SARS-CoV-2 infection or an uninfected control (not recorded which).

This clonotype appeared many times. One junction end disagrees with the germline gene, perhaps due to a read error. The CDR3 here is CASILGGSGANVLTF. The CDR3 nucleotides are TGCGCCAGCATCTTGGGGGGCTCTGGGGCCAACGTCCTGACTTTC. The V gene is TRBV5-1, the J gene TRBJ2-6; the D gene is possibly TRBD2 (6 bases). CDR3 size: 15 residues. CDR1 SGHRS and CDR2 YFSETQ come from the germline V gene. Full variable domain (remainder filled in from reference TRBV5-1 and TRBJ2-6): KAGVTQTPRYLIKTRGQQVTLSCSPISGHRSVSWYQQTPGQGLQFLFEYFSETQRNKGNFPGRFSGRQFSNSRSEMNVSTLELGDSALYLCASILGGSGANVLTFGAGSRLTVL.

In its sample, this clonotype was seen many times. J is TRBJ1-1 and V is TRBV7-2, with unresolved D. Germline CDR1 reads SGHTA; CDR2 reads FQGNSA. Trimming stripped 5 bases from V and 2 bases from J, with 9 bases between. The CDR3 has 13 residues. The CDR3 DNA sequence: TGTGCCAGCAGCAGGAACCTAAACACTGAAGCTTTCTTT. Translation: CASSRNLNTEAFF. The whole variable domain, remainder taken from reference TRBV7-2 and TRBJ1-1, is GAGVSQSPSNKVTEKGKDVELRCDPISGHTALYWYRQSLGQGLEFLIYFQGNSAPDKSGLPSDRFSAERTGGSVSTLTIQRTQQEDSAVYLCASSRNLNTEAFFGQGTRLTVV.

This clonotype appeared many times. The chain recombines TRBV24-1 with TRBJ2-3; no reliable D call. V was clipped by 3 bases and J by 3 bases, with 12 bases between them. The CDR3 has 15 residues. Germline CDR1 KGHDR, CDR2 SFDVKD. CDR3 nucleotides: TGTGCCACCAGTGATGCCCGGGTCCTAACAGATACGCAGTATTTT. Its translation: CATSDARVLTDTQYF.

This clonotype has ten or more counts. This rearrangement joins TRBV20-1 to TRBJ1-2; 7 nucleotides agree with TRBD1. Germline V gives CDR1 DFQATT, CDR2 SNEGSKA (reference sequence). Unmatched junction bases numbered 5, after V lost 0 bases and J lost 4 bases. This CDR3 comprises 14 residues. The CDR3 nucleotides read TGCAGTGCTAGAGAGCAGGGGGGAGTCTATGGCTACACCTTC. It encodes CSAREQGGVYGYTF.

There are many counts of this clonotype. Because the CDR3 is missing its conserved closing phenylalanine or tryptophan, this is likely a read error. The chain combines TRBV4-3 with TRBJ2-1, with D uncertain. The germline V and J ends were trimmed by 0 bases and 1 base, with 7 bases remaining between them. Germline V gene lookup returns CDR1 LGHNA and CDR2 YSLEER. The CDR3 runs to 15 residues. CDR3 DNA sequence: TGCGCCAGCAGCCAAGATAGGGCTTCCTACAATGAGCAGTTCCTC. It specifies CASSQDRASYNEQFL.

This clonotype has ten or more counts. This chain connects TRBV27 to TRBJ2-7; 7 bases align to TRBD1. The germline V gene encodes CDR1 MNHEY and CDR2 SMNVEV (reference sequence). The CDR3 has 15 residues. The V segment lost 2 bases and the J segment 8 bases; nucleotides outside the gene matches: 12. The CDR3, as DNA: TGTGCCAGCAGTTTAACGAGGGGGCGCCCCCAGAAGCAGTACTTC. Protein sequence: CASSLTRGRPQKQYF.

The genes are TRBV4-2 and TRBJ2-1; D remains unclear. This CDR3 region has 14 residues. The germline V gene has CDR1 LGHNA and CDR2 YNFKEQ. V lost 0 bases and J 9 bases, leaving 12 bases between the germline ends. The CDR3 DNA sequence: TGTGCCAGCAGCCAAGATCCAGACGCCAGTGAGCAGTTCTTC. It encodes CASSQDPDASEQFF.

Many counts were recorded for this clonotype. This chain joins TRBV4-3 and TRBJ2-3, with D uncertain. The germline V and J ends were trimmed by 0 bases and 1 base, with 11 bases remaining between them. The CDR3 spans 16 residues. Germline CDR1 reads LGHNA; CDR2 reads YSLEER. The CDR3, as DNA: TGCGCCAGCAGCCAAGAAAAAGGAATCCGCACAGATACGCAGTATTTT. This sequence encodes CASSQEKGIRTDTQYF.

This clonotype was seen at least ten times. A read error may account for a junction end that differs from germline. DNA of the CDR3: TGTGCCAGCTCGCCACGGGAGGGTGCGACAGATACGCAGTATTTT. It encodes CASSPREGATDTQYF. V gene TRBV18 combines with J gene TRBJ2-3, with 8 bases fitting TRBD2. The CDR3 is 15 amino acids. Germline loops: CDR1 KGHSH, CDR2 LQKENI.

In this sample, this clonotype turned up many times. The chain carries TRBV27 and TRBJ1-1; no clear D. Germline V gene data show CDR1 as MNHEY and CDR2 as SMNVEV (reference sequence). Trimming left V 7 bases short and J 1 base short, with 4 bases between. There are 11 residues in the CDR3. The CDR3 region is CASKRNTEAFF. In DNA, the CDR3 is TGTGCCAGCAAAAGGAACACTGAAGCTTTCTTT.

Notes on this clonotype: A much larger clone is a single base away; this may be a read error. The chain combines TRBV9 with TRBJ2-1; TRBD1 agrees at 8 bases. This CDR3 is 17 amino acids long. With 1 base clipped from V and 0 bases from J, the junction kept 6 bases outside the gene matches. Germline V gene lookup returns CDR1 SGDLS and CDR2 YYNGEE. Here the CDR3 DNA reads TGTGCCAGCAGCGTACAGGGGGCCACGAGCTCCTACAATGAGCAGTTCTTC. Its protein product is CASSVQGATSSYNEQFF.

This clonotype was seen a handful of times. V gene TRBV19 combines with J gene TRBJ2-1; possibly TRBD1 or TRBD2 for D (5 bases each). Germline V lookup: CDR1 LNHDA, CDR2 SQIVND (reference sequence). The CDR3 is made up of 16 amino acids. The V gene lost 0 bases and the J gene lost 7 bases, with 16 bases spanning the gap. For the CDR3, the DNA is TGTGCCAGTAGTATAGACGGGGCCCTGCTGGGGAATGAGCAGTTCTTC. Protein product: CASSIDGALLGNEQFF.

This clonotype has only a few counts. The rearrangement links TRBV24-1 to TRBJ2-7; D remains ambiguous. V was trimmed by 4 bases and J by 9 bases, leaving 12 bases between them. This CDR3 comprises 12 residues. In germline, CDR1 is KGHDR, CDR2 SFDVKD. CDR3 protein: CATSEWGTVQYF. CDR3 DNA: TGTGCCACCAGTGAATGGGGTACGGTGCAGTACTTC.

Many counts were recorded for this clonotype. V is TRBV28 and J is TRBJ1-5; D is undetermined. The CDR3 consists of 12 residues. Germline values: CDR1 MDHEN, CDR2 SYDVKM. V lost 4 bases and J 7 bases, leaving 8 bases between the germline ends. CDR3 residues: CASSSIGQPQHF. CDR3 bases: TGTGCCAGCAGTTCCATCGGGCAGCCCCAGCATTTT.

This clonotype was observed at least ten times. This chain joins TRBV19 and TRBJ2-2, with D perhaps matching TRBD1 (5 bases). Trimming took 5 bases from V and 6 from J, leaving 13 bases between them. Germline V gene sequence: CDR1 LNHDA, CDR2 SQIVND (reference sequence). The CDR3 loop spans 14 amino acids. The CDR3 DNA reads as TGTGCCAGTAGTGAAGTCAACAGGCCCGGGGAGCTGTTTTTT. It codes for CASSEVNRPGELFF. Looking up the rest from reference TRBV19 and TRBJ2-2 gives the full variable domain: DGGITQSPKYLFRKEGQNVTLSCEQNLNHDAMYWYRQDPGQGLRLIYYSQIVNDFQKGDIAEGYSVSREKKESFPLTVTSAQKNPTAFYLCASSEVNRPGELFFGEGSRLTVL.

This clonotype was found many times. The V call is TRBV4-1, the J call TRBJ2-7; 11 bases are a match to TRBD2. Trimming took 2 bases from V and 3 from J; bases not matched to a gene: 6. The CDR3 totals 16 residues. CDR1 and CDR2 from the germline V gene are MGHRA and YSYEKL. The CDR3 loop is CASSQFLAGGNYEQYF. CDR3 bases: TGCGCCAGCAGCCAATTTCTAGCGGGAGGAAACTACGAGCAGTACTTC.

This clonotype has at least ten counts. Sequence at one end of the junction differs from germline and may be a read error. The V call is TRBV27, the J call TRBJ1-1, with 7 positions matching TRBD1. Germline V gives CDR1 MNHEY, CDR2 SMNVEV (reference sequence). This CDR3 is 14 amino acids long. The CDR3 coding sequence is TGTGCCAGCAGTTTCCAGGGGGAGGGCACTGAAGTTTTCTTT. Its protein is CASSFQGEGTEVFF.

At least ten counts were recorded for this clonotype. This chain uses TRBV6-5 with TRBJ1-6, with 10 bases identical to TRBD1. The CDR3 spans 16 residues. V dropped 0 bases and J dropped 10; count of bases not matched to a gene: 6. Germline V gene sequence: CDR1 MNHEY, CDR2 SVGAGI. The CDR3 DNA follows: TGTGCCAGCAGTTACTCGATGGGGACAGGGGACTCACCCCTCCACTTT. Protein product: CASSYSMGTGDSPLHF.

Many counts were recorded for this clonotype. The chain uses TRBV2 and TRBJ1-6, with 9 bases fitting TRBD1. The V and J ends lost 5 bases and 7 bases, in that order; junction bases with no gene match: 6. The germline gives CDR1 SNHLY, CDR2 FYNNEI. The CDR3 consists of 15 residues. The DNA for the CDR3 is TGTGCCAGCAGTAACAGGGGGCGGCTCAATTCACCCCTCCACTTT. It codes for CASSNRGRLNSPLHF.

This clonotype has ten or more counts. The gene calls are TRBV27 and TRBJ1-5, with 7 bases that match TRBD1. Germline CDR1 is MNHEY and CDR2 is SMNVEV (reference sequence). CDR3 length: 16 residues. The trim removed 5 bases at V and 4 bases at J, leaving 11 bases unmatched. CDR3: CASSQRVQGRNQPQHF. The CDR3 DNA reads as TGTGCCAGCAGTCAAAGAGTACAGGGGCGGAATCAGCCCCAGCATTTT.

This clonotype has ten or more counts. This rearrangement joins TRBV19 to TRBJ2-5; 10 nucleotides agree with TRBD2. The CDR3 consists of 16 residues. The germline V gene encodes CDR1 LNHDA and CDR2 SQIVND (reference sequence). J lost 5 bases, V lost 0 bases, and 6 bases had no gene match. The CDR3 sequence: CASSIDLAGVAETQYF. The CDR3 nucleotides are TGTGCCAGTAGTATAGATCTAGCGGGAGTCGCCGAGACCCAGTACTTC.

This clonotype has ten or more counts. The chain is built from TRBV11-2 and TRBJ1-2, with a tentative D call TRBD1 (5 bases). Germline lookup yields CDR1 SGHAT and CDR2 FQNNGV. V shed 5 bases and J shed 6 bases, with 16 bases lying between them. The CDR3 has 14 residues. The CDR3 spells CASSMVGRVDGYTF. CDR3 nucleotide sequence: TGTGCCAGCAGCATGGTGGGCAGGGTGGATGGCTACACCTTC.

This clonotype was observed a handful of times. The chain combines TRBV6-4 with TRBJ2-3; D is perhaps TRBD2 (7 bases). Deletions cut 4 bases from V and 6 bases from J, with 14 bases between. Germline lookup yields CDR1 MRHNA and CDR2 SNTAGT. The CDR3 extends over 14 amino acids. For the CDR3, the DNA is TGTGCCAGCAGTGTCTCGGGGGGCGCGGATACGCAGTATTTT. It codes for CASSVSGGADTQYF.

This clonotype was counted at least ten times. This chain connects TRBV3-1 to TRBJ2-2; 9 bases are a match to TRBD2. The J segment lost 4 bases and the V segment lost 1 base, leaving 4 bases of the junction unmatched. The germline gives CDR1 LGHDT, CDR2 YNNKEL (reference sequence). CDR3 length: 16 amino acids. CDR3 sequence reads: CASSQGSTSGTGELFF. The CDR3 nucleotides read TGTGCCAGCAGCCAAGGGTCGACTAGCGGCACCGGGGAGCTGTTTTTT.